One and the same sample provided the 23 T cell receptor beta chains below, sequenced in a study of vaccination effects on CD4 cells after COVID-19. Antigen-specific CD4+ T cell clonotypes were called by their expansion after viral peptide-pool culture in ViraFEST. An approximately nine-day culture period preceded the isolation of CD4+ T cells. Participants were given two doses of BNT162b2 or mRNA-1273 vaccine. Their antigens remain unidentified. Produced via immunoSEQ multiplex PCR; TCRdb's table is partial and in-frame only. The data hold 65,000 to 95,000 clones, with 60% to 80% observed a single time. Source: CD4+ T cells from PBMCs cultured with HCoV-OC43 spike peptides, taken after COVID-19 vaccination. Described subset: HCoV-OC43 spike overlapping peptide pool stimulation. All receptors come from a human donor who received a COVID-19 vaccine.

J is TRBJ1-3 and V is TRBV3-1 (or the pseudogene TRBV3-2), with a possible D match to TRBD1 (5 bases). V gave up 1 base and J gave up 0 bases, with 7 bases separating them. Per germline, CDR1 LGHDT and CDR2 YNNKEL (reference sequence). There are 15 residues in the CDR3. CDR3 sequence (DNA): TGTGCCAGCAGCCAAGGGGACGTCTCTGGAAACACCATATATTTT. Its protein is CASSQGDVSGNTIYF.

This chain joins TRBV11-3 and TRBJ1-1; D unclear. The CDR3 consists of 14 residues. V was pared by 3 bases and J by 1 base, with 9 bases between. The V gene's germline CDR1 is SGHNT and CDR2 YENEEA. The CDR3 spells CASSFSHGNTEAFF. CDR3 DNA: TGTGCCAGCAGCTTCTCACATGGGAACACTGAAGCTTTCTTT. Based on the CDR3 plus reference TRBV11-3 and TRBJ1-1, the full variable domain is EAGVVQSPRYKIIEKKQPVAFWCNPISGHNTLYWYLQNLGQGPELLIRYENEEAVDDSQLPKDRFSAERLKGVDSTLKIQPAELGDSAVYLCASSFSHGNTEAFFGQGTRLTVV.

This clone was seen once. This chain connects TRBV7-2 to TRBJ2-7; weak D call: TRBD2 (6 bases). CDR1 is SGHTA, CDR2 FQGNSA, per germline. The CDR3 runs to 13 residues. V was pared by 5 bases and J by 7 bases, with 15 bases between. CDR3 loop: CASSVGGAREQYV. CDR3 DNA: TGTGCCAGCAGCGTAGGAGGGGCACGAGAGCAGTACGTC.

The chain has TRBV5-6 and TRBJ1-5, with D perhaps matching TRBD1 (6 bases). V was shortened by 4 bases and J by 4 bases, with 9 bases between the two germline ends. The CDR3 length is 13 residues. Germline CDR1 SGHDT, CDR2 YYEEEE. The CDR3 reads CASSLTGNQPQHF. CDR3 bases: TGTGCCAGCAGCCTCACAGGGAATCAGCCCCAGCATTTT.

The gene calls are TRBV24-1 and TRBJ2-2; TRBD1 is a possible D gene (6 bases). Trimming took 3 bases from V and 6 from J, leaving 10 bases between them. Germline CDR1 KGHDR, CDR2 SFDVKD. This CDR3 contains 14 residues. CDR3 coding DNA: TGTGCCACCAGTGATCACAGGGTTGCCGGGGAGCTGTTTTTT. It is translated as CATSDHRVAGELFF.

For the CDR3, the DNA is TGTGCCAGCAAGGGACAGGGCACAGATACGCAGTATTTT. Encoded protein: CASKGQGTDTQYF. This chain joins TRBV12-3 or TRBV12-4 and TRBJ2-3, with TRBD1 identical over 8 bases. The CDR3 is 13 amino acids. V lost 7 bases to trimming and J lost 1 base; unmatched junction nucleotides: 1.

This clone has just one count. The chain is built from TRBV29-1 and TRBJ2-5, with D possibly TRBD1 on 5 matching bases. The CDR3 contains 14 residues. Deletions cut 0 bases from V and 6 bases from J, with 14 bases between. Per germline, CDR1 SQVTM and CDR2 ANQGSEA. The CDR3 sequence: CSVEDPKMGQTQYF. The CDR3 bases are TGCAGCGTTGAAGATCCGAAGATGGGGCAGACCCAGTACTTC.

The CDR3 DNA reads as TGTGCCACCAGTGATCCGGCGGAGACCCAGTACTTC. Translated, it gives CATSDPAETQYF. The rearrangement uses TRBV24-1 and TRBJ2-5; D gene ambiguous. The V gene's germline CDR1 is KGHDR and CDR2 SFDVKD. The CDR3 is 12 amino acids. The V end lost 3 bases, the J end lost 5 bases, and 6 bases lay between the germline ends.

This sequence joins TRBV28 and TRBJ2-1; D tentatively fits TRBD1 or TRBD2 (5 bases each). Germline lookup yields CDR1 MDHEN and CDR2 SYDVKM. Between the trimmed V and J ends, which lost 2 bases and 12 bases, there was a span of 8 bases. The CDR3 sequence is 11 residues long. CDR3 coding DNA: TGTGCCAGCAGTTTAAAGAGGGGGCAGTTCTTC. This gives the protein CASSLKRGQFF. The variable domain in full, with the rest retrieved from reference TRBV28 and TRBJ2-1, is DVKVTQSSRYLVKRTGEKVFLECVQDMDHENMFWYRQDPGLGLRLIYFSYDVKMKEKGDIPEGYSVSREKKERFSLILESASTNQTSMYLCASSLKRGQFFGPGTRLTVL.

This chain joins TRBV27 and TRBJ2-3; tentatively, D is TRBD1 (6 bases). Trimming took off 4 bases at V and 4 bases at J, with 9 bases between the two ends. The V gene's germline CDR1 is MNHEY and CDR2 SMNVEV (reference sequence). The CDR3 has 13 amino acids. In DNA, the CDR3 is TGTGCCAGCAGTTCCGGACAGTCAGATACGCAGTATTTT. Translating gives CASSSGQSDTQYF.

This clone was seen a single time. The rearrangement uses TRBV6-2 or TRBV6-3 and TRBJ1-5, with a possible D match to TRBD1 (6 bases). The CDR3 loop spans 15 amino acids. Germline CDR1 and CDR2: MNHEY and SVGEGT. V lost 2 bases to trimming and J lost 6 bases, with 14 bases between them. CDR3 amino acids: CASSYRAGVTQPQHF. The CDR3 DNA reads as TGTGCCAGCAGTTACCGTGCAGGGGTTACTCAGCCCCAGCATTTT.

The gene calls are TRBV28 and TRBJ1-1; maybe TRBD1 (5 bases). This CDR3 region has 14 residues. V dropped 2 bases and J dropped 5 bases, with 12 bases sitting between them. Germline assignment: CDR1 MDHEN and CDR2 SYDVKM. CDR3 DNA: TGTGCCAGCAGTTTAGGGGGAGGGGTAACTGAAGCTTTCTTT. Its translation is CASSLGGGVTEAFF.

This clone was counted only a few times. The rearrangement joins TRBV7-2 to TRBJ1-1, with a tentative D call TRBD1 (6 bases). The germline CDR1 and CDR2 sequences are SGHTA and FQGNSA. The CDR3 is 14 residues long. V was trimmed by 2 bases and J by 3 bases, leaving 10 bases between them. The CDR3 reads CASSLHRADTEAFF. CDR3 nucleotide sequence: TGTGCCAGCAGCTTACACAGGGCGGACACTGAAGCTTTCTTT.

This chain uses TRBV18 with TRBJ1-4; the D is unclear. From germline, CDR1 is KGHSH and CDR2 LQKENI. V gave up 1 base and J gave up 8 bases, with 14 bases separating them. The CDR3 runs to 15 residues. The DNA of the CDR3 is TGTGCCAGCTCACCACAGGCACAGCCGGGCGAAAAACTGTTTTTT. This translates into CASSPQAQPGEKLFF.

CDR3: CASSQESGNYGYTF. The CDR3 bases are TGCGCCAGCAGCCAAGAATCCGGTAACTATGGCTACACCTTC. The rearrangement uses TRBV4-3 and TRBJ1-2; D is undetermined. V lost 0 bases and J lost 1, with 6 bases in between. The CDR3 has 14 amino acids. Germline V gene sequence: CDR1 LGHNA, CDR2 YSLEER.

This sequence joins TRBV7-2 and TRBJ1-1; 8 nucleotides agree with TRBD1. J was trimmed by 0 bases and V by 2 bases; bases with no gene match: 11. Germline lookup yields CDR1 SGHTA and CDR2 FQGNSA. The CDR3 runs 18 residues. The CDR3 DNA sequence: TGTGCCAGCAGCTTACTCCCGGGACAGGTCCTCATGAACACTGAAGCTTTCTTT. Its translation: CASSLLPGQVLMNTEAFF. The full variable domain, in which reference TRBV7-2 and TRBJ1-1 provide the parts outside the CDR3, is GAGVSQSPSNKVTEKGKDVELRCDPISGHTALYWYRQSLGQGLEFLIYFQGNSAPDKSGLPSDRFSAERTGGSVSTLTIQRTQQEDSAVYLCASSLLPGQVLMNTEAFFGQGTRLTVV.

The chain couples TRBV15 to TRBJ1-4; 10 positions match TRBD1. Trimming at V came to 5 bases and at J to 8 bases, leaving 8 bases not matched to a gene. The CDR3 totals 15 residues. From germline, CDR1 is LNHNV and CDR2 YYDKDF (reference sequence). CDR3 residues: CATSPTRQGAEKLFF. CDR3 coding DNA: TGTGCCACCAGCCCTACCCGACAGGGGGCAGAAAAACTGTTTTTT.

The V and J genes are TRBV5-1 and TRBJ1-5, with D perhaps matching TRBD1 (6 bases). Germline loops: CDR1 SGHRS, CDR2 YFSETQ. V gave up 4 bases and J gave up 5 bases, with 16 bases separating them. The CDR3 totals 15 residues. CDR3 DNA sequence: TGCGCCAGCAGCCCGAGGGGGGGCGAGCATCAGCCCCAGCATTTT. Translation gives CASSPRGGEHQPQHF.

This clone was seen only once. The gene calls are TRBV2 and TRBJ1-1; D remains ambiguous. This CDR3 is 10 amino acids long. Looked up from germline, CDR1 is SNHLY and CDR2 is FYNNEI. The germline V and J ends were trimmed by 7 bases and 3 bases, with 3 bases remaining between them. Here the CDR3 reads CASIYTEAFF. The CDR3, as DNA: TGTGCCAGCATCTACACTGAAGCTTTCTTT. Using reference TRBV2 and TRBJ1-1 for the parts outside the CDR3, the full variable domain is EPEVTQTPSHQVTQMGQEVILRCVPISNHLYFYWYRQILGQKVEFLVSFYNNEISEKSEIFDDQFSVERPDGSNFTLKIRSTKLEDSAMYFCASIYTEAFFGQGTRLTVV.

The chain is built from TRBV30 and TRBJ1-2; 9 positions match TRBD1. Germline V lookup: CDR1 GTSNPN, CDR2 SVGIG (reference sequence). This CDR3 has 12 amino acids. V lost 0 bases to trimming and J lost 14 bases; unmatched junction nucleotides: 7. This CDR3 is CAWSVPGQGPTF. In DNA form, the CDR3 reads TGTGCCTGGAGTGTACCGGGACAGGGCCCTACCTTC. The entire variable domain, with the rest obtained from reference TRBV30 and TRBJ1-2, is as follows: SQTIHQWPATLVQPVGSPLSLECTVEGTSNPNLYWYRQAAGRGLQLLFYSVGIGQISSEVPQNLSASRPQDRQFILSSKKLLLSDSGFYLCAWSVPGQGPTFGSGTRLTVV.

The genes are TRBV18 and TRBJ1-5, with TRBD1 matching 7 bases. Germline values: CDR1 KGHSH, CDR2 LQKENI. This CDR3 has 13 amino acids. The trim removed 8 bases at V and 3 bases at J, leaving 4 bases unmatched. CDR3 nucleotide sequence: TGTGCCAGCCTACAGGGGTTCAATCAGCCCCAGCATTTT. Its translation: CASLQGFNQPQHF. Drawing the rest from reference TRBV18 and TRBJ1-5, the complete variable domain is NAGVMQNPRHLVRRRGQEARLRCSPMKGHSHVYWYRQLPEEGLKFMVYLQKENIIDESGMPKERFSAEFPKEGPSILRIQQVVRGDSAAYFCASLQGFNQPQHFGDGTRLSIL.

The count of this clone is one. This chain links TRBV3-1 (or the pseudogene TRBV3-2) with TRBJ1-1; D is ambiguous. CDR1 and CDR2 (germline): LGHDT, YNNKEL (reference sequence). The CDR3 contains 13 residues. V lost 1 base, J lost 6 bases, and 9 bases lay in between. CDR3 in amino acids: CASSQVEGSEAFF. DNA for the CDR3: TGTGCCAGCAGCCAAGTCGAGGGTTCTGAAGCTTTCTTT.

CDR3 DNA sequence: TGTGCCAGCAGCTTTTCCGTAGTGGGGGTGGGAGAGACCCAGTACTTC. Amino acids: CASSFSVVGVGETQYF. The chain carries TRBV11-2 and TRBJ2-5; D is perhaps TRBD1 or TRBD2 (5 bases each). Germline assignment: CDR1 SGHAT and CDR2 FQNNGV. V was shortened by 3 bases and J by 4 bases, with 18 bases between the two germline ends. The CDR3 sequence is 16 residues long.